This entry lists 16 T cell receptor beta chains sequenced from one sample in a study of blood T cell repertoires in COVID-19. Sequenced by immunoSEQ multiplex PCR; TCRdb stores in-frame clones only, minus some. The table has nearly 200,000 clones, around 80% seen once; the top ten hold roughly 20%. The sequencing sample was made of peripheral blood. All receptors come from a human donor in a cohort sampled during active COVID-19.

Written as DNA, the CDR3 is TGTGCCAGCCGGCAGGGTAGAGACACCGGGGAGCTGTTTTTT. It specifies CASRQGRDTGELFF. The chain uses TRBV2 and TRBJ2-2; D is perhaps TRBD1 (5 bases). V gave up 8 bases and J gave up 3 bases, with 13 bases separating them. The CDR3 is 14 amino acids. Germline values: CDR1 SNHLY, CDR2 FYNNEI.

The genes are TRBV27 and TRBJ1-4; 10 nucleotides align to TRBD1. CDR1 and CDR2 (germline): MNHEY, SMNVEV (reference sequence). The V segment lost 6 bases and the J segment 0 bases; nucleotides outside the gene matches: 1. The CDR3 consists of 15 residues. The CDR3 here is CASSGQGATNEKLFF. The CDR3 DNA follows: TGTGCCAGCAGCGGACAGGGGGCAACTAATGAAAAACTGTTTTTT. Full variable domain (rest looked up from reference TRBV27 and TRBJ1-4): EAQVTQNPRYLITVTGKKLTVTCSQNMNHEYMSWYRQDPGLGLRQIYYSMNVEVTDKGDVPEGYKVSRKEKRNFPLILESPSPNQTSLYFCASSGQGATNEKLFFGSGTQLSVL.

The chain carries TRBV5-1 and TRBJ2-1, with D maybe TRBD2 (6 bases). Trimming removed 4 bases at V and 0 bases at J, with 14 bases between. This CDR3 region has 16 residues. CDR1 is SGHRS, CDR2 YFSETQ, per germline. CDR3 nucleotide sequence: TGCGCCAGCAGCGCCGATAGCGGAAGCTCCTACAATGAGCAGTTCTTC. Protein product: CASSADSGSSYNEQFF.

J is TRBJ1-1 and V is TRBV7-9; TRBD1 matches 8 bases. The CDR3 is 14 residues long. Germline CDR1 SEHNR, CDR2 FQNEAQ (reference sequence). J lost 5 bases, V lost 5 bases, and 7 bases had no gene match. The CDR3 protein is CASSQGQASTEAFF. CDR3 sequence (DNA): TGTGCCAGCAGCCAGGGACAGGCGAGTACTGAAGCTTTCTTT. The full variable domain, rest sourced from reference TRBV7-9 and TRBJ1-1, is DTGVSQNPRHKITKRGQNVTFRCDPISEHNRLYWYRQTLGQGPEFLTYFQNEAQLEKSRLLSDRFSAERPKGSFSTLEIQRTEQGDSAMYLCASSQGQASTEAFFGQGTRLTVV.

This chain links TRBV11-1 with TRBJ2-7; 10 nucleotides agree with TRBD1. The CDR3 totals 15 residues. Germline CDR1 is SGHAT and CDR2 is FQDESV (reference sequence). The V and J ends lost 4 bases and 1 base, in that order; junction bases with no gene match: 4. The CDR3 region is CASSYRTGGSYEQYF. The DNA of the CDR3 is TGTGCCAGCAGCTACCGGACAGGGGGGTCCTACGAGCAGTACTTC.

This clone has only a few counts. The chain recombines TRBV19 with TRBJ1-1; 7 bases align to TRBD1. Germline CDR1 LNHDA, CDR2 SQIVND (reference sequence). The CDR3 contains 17 residues. Germline trimming cut 4 bases from V and 0 bases from J; bases unmatched to any gene: 11. The CDR3 DNA sequence: TGTGCCAGTAGTACCCCAATGACCGGGACAGTGAACACTGAAGCTTTCTTT. Amino acids: CASSTPMTGTVNTEAFF.

V is TRBV19 and J is TRBJ1-2; TRBD1 matches 7 bases. The CDR3 has 13 residues. CDR1 is LNHDA, CDR2 SQIVND, per germline (reference sequence). J lost 6 bases, V lost 6 bases, and 7 bases had no gene match. The CDR3 protein is CASRRQGRDGYTF. The CDR3 DNA follows: TGTGCCAGTAGGAGACAGGGCAGGGATGGCTACACCTTC.

This clone came up a few times. The chain has TRBV10-3 and TRBJ2-2; 10 bases align to TRBD1. CDR1 is ENHRY and CDR2 is SYGVKD in the germline V gene. This CDR3 comprises 15 residues. The V gene end was trimmed by 3 bases and the J gene end by 15 bases; junction bases not matched to a gene: 13. The CDR3 sequence is CAISDQTGGPWGVFF. In DNA, the CDR3 is TGTGCCATCAGTGACCAGACAGGGGGCCCTTGGGGGGTGTTTTTT.

The chain uses TRBV12-3 or TRBV12-4 and TRBJ1-2; 8 bases fit TRBD1. The junction had 1 base not matched to a gene; V was cut back by 5 bases and J by 8 bases. The CDR3 sequence is 11 residues long. CDR3 sequence (DNA): TGTGCCAGCAGTGGACAGGGCGGCTACACCTTC. Translating it yields CASSGQGGYTF.

At least ten counts were recorded for this clone. V and J are TRBV5-4 and TRBJ1-2, with D possibly matching TRBD1 (5 bases). The CDR3 is 18 amino acids. Germline V gives CDR1 SGHNT, CDR2 YYREEE (reference sequence). V lost 2 bases and J 2 bases, leaving 22 bases between the germline ends. Here the CDR3 DNA reads TGTGCCAGCAGCTTTGGCTACTTCAGGGAAACGGAGAACTATGGCTACACCTTC. Protein: CASSFGYFRETENYGYTF.

This clone has a single count. The V gene is TRBV12-3 or TRBV12-4, the J gene TRBJ2-1; 11 bases are a match to TRBD2. Unmatched junction bases numbered 4, after V lost 4 bases and J lost 14 bases. The CDR3 runs 12 residues. CDR3 DNA sequence: TGTGCCAGCAGTTCATCGGGACTAGCGGAGTTCTTC. This gives the protein CASSSSGLAEFF.

The rearrangement joins TRBV18 to TRBJ1-2, with D tentatively TRBD1 (5 bases). V was pared by 0 bases and J by 4 bases, with 18 bases between. Germline loops: CDR1 KGHSH, CDR2 LQKENI. This CDR3 comprises 17 residues. The CDR3 nucleotides are TGTGCCAGCTCACCACCGGCCGTAGGCGTGGGGCTCTATGGCTACACCTTC. Its translation is CASSPPAVGVGLYGYTF.

The chain is built from TRBV6-4 and TRBJ2-7; D is unresolved. Deletions cut 10 bases from V and 7 bases from J, with 11 bases between. Germline CDR1 MRHNA, CDR2 SNTAGT. This CDR3 comprises 10 residues. The CDR3 region is CATSAREQYF. DNA of the CDR3: TGTGCCACCTCCGCTCGGGAGCAGTACTTC.

The gene calls are TRBV28 and TRBJ2-7; 9 bases match TRBD2. Germline CDR1 reads MDHEN; CDR2 reads SYDVKM. The CDR3 totals 16 residues. V shed 2 bases and J 5 bases; nucleotides not matched to a gene: 10. CDR3 protein: CASSLSLAGGPDEQYF. The CDR3 DNA reads TGTGCCAGCAGTTTAAGTCTGGCGGGAGGGCCGGACGAGCAGTACTTC.

This clone was counted between two and nine times. This sequence joins TRBV28 and TRBJ2-1, with D possibly being TRBD2 (6 bases). V lost 10 bases and J 7 bases, leaving 20 bases between the germline ends. Germline V lookup: CDR1 MDHEN, CDR2 SYDVKM. The CDR3 length is 14 residues. The CDR3 sequence: CATGAGRPKNEQFF. The CDR3 bases are TGTGCCACCGGGGCGGGACGCCCAAAAAATGAGCAGTTCTTC. The variable domain in full, completed from reference TRBV28 and TRBJ2-1, reads DVKVTQSSRYLVKRTGEKVFLECVQDMDHENMFWYRQDPGLGLRLIYFSYDVKMKEKGDIPEGYSVSREKKERFSLILESASTNQTSMYLCATGAGRPKNEQFFGPGTRLTVL.

The chain combines TRBV7-9 with TRBJ2-5, with TRBD1 identical over 7 bases. The CDR3 contains 15 residues. After removal of 5 bases from V and 5 bases from J, the junction contained 11 bases not matched to a gene. Germline CDR1 is SEHNR and CDR2 is FQNEAQ (reference sequence). CDR3 loop: CASSPRTPQGETQYF. CDR3 in DNA: TGTGCCAGCAGCCCGAGGACCCCACAGGGGGAGACCCAGTACTTC.